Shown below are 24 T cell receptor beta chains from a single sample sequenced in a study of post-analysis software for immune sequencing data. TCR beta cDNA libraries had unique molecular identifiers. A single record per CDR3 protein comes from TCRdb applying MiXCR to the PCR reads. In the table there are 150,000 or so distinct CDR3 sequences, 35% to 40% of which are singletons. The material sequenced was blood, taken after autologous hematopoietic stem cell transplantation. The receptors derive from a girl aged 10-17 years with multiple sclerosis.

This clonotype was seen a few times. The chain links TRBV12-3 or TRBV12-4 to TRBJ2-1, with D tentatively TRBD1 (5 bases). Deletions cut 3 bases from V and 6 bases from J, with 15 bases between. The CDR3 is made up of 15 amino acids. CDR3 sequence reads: CASSLWQGGVNEQFF. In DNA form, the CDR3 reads TGTGCCAGCAGTTTGTGGCAGGGTGGGGTCAATGAGCAGTTCTTC.

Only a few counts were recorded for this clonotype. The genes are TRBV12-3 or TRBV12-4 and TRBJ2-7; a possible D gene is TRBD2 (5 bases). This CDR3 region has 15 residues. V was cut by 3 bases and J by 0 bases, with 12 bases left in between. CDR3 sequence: CASSFGGSYSYEQYF. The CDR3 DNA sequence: TGTGCCAGCAGTTTTGGTGGGAGCTACTCCTACGAGCAGTACTTC.

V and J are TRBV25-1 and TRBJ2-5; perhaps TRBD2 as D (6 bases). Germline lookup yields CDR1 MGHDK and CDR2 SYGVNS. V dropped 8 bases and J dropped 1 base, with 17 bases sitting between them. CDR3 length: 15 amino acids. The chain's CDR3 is CASRAEVGGQETQYF. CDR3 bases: TGTGCCAGCCGGGCGGAGGTGGGGGGCCAAGAGACCCAGTACTTC.

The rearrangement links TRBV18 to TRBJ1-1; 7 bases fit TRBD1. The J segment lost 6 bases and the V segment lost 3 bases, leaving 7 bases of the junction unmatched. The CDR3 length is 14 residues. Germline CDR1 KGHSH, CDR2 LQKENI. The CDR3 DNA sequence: TGTGCCAGCTCACCGGGCAGGGGGGACCCTGAAGCTTTCTTT. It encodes CASSPGRGDPEAFF.

This CDR3 is CASSLIWTGGRGTEAFF. CDR3 DNA: TGTGCCAGCAGCTTAATATGGACAGGGGGAAGGGGGACTGAAGCTTTCTTT. The chain uses TRBV7-8 and TRBJ1-1; TRBD1 matches at 10 bases. Unmatched junction bases numbered 11, after V lost 2 bases and J lost 5 bases. Germline V gene sequence: CDR1 SGHVS, CDR2 FQNEAQ. The CDR3 has 17 residues.

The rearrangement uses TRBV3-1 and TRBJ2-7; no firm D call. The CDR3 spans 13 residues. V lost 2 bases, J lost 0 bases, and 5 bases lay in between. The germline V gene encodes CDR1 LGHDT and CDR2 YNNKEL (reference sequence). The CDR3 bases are TGTGCCAGCAGCCAATTTACCTCCTACGAGCAGTACTTC. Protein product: CASSQFTSYEQYF.

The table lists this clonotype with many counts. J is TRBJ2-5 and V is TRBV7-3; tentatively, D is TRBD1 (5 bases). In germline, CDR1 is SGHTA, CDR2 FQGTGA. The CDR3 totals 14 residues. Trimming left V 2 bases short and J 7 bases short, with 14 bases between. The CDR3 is CASSLSSRGGTQYF. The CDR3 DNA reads TGTGCCAGCAGCTTATCGTCTAGGGGCGGGACCCAGTACTTC. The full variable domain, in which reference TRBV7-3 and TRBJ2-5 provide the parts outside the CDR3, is GAGVSQTPSNKVTEKGKYVELRCDPISGHTALYWYRQSLGQGPEFLIYFQGTGAADDSGLPNDRFFAVRPEGSVSTLKIQRTERGDSAVYLCASSLSSRGGTQYFGPGTRLLVL.

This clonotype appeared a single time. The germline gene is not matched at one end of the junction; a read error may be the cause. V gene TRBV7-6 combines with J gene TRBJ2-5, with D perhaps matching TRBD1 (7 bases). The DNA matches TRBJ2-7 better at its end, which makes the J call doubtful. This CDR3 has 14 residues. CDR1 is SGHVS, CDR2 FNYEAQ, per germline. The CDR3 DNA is TGTGCCAACAGCCTGATGGAGGGGGCTTACGAGCAGTACTTC. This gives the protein CANSLMEGAYEQYF.

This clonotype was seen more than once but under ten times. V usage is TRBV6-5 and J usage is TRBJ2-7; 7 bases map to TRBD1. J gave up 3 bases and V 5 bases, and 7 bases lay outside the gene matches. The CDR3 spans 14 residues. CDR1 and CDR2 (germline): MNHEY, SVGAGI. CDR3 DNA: TGTGCCAGCAGTCGACAGGGAAAGGACTACGAGCAGTACTTC. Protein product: CASSRQGKDYEQYF.

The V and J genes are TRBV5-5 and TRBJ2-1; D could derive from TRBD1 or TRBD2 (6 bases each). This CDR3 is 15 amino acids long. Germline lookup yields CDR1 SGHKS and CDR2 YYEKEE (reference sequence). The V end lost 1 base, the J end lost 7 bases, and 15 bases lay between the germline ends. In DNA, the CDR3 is TGTGCCAGCAGCTTGTGGCCGGGGGCGGGTAATGAGCAGTTCTTC. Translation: CASSLWPGAGNEQFF.

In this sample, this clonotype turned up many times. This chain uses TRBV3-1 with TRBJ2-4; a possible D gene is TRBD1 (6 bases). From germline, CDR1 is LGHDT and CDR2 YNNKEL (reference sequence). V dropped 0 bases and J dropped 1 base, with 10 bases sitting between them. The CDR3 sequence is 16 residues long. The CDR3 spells CASSQDSRGAKNIQYF. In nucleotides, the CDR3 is TGTGCCAGCAGCCAAGATTCCAGGGGCGCCAAAAACATTCAGTACTTC.

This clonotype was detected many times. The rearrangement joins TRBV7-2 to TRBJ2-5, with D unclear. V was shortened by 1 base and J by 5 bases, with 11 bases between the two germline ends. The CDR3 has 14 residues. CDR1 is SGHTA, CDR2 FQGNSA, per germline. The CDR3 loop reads CASSLDPGRETQYF. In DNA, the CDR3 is TGTGCCAGCAGCTTAGACCCCGGGCGGGAGACCCAGTACTTC.

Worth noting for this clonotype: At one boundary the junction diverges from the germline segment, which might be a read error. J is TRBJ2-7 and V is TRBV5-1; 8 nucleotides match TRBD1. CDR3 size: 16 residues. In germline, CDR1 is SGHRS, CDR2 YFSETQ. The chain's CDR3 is CASSLATSGGKFERYF. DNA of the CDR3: TGCGCCAGCAGCTTGGCCACCTCAGGGGGCAAGTTCGAGCGGTACTTC.

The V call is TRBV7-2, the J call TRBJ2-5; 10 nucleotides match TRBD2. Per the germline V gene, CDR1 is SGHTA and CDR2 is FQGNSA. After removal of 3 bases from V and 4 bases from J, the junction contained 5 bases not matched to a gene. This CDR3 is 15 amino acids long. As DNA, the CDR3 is TGTGCCAGCAGCTTTCAGCGGGAGGGCCCAGAGACCCAGTACTTC. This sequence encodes CASSFQREGPETQYF.

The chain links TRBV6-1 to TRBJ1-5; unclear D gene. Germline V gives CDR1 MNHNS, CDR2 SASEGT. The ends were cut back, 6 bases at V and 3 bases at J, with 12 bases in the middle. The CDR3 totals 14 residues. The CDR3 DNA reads TGTGCCAGCAGCTTGGCACGGAACAATCAGCCCCAGCATTTT. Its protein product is CASSLARNNQPQHF.

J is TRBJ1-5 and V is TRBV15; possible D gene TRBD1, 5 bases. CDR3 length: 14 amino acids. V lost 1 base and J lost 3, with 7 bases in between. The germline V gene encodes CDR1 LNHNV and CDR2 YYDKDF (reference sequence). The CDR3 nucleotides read TGTGCCACCAGCAGAGGACAGCACAATCAGCCCCAGCATTTT. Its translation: CATSRGQHNQPQHF. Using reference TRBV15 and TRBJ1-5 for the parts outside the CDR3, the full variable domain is DAMVIQNPRYQVTQFGKPVTLSCSQTLNHNVMYWYQQKSSQAPKLLFHYYDKDFNNEADTPDNFQSRRPNTSFCFLDIRSPGLGDTAMYLCATSRGQHNQPQHFGDGTRLSIL.

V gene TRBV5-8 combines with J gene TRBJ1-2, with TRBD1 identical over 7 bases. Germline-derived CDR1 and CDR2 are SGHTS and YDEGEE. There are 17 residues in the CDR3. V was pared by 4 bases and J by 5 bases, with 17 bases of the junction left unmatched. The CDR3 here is CASSGVRFPGQPYGYTF. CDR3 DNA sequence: TGTGCCAGCAGCGGCGTAAGGTTTCCGGGACAGCCTTATGGCTACACCTTC. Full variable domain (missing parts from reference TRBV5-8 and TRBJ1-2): EAGVTQSPTHLIKTRGQQATLRCSPISGHTSVYWYQQALGLGLQFLLWYDEGEERNRGNFPPRFSGRQFPNYSSELNVNALELEDSALYLCASSGVRFPGQPYGYTFGSGTRLTVV.

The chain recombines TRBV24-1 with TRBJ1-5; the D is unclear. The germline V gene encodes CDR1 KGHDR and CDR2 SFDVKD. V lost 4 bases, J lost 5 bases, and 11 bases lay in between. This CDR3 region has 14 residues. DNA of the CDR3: TGTGCCACCAGTGAACGGACCCTGTATCAGCCCCAGCATTTT. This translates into CATSERTLYQPQHF.

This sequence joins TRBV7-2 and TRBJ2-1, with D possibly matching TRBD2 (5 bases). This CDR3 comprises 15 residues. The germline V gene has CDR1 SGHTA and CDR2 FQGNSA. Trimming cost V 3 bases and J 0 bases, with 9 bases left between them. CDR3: CASSLTTSSYNEQFF. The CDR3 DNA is TGTGCCAGCAGCTTGACTACCAGCTCCTACAATGAGCAGTTCTTC. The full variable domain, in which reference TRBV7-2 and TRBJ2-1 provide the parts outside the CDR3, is GAGVSQSPSNKVTEKGKDVELRCDPISGHTALYWYRQSLGQGLEFLIYFQGNSAPDKSGLPSDRFSAERTGGSVSTLTIQRTQQEDSAVYLCASSLTTSSYNEQFFGPGTRLTVL.

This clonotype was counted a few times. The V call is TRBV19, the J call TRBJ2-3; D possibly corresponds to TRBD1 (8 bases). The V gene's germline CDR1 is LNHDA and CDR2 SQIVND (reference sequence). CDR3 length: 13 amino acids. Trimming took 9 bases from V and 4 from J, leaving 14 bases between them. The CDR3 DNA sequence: TGTGCCAGAGGACAGGGAGGGGCAGATACGCAGTATTTT. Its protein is CARGQGGADTQYF.

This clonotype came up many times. CDR3 DNA: TGCAGCGTTGCGGGACCTAAGCAGTACTTC. This codes for CSVAGPKQYF. The chain recombines TRBV29-1 with TRBJ2-7, with D perhaps assigned TRBD1 or TRBD2 (5 bases each). CDR1 and CDR2 from the germline V gene are SQVTM and ANQGSEA. V was pared by 4 bases and J by 8 bases, with 9 bases between. The CDR3 runs 10 residues.

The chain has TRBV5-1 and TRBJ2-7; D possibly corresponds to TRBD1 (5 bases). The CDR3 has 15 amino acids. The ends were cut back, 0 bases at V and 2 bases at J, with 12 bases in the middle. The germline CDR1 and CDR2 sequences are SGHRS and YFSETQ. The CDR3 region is CASSLAAQEPYEQYF. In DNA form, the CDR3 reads TGCGCCAGCAGCTTGGCCGCACAGGAGCCCTACGAGCAGTACTTC.

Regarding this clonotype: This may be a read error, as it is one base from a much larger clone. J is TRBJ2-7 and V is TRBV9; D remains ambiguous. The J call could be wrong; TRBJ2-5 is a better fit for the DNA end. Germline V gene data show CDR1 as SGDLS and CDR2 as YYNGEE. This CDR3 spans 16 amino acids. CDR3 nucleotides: TGTGCCAGCACATATGGAAGGGAAGGCGAGTGGGGGACCCAGTACTTC. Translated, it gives CASTYGREGEWGTQYF.

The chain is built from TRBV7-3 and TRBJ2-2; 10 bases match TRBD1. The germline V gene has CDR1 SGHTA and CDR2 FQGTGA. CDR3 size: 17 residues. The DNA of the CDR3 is TGTGTCGGCAGCTTAGACAGGGGGCACTCTACGACCGGGGAGCTGTTTTTT. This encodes CVGSLDRGHSTTGELFF.